Listed here are 3 T cell receptor beta chains from one sample, sequenced in a study of cytomegalovirus exposure and HLA in healthy donors. The PCR had 60 Vbeta and 13 Jbeta primers. TCRdb keeps only in-frame clones here, not all; method: immunoSEQ multiplex PCR. The sample holds about 95,000 clones, 82% seen once. The specimen sequenced was PBMCs. These receptor sequences come from a young man in good health and CMV-seropositive.

V and J are TRBV5-1 and TRBJ1-2, with 8 bases lining up with TRBD1. The CDR3 contains 15 residues. Germline V CDR1 and CDR2: SGHRS, YFSETQ. V lost 1 base and J lost 4; bases outside the gene matches: 6. CDR3 in DNA: TGCGCCAGCAGCTTGACTAACAGGGGGGGCTATGGCTACACCTTC. Its translation: CASSLTNRGGYGYTF.

The chain is built from TRBV7-2 and TRBJ2-7, with D possibly being TRBD1 (5 bases). This CDR3 contains 16 residues. Germline V lookup: CDR1 SGHTA, CDR2 FQGNSA. Between the trimmed V and J ends, which lost 4 bases and 0 bases, there was a span of 16 bases. CDR3 in amino acids: CASSSLWSGHSYEQYF. CDR3 sequence (DNA): TGTGCCAGCAGCTCCTTGTGGTCAGGGCACTCCTACGAGCAGTACTTC.

The chain employs TRBV5-1 and TRBJ2-7; the match to TRBD2 covers 8 bases. The V and J ends lost 0 bases and 3 bases, in that order; junction bases with no gene match: 5. The length of the CDR3 is 15 residues. Germline loops: CDR1 SGHRS, CDR2 YFSETQ. Here the CDR3 DNA reads TGCGCCAGCAGCTTGGCAGCGGGAGCTAGCTACGAGCAGTACTTC. Translated, it gives CASSLAAGASYEQYF. The full variable domain, completed using reference TRBV5-1 and TRBJ2-7, is KAGVTQTPRYLIKTRGQQVTLSCSPISGHRSVSWYQQTPGQGLQFLFEYFSETQRNKGNFPGRFSGRQFSNSRSEMNVSTLELGDSALYLCASSLAAGASYEQYFGPGTRLTVT.